Listed below are T cell receptor beta chains from one sample, sequenced in a study of T cell repertoires in cytomegalovirus infection. Antigens for these TCRs are unknown. TCRdb reanalysed the reads using MiXCR and keeps one entry per CDR3 protein. The table shows nearly 700,000 distinct CDR3 sequences, with 33% occurring only once. The sequenced sample was cultured PBMCs, obtained from culture after CMV antigen stimulation. The source of these receptors is a human donor in good health (CMV status not recorded). Some clones in this sample may be carry-over from other donors' samples. Each CDR3 is given with its conserved first and last residue. D genes are given only for firm matches. Expanded clones get a size class; other rows say once, few or many, or leave the size out.

v_call	j_call	clone_size	d_call	cdr3_aa	cdr3_nt
TRBV7-6	TRBJ2-1	-	-	CASSLEVNNEQFF	TGTGCCAGCAGCTTAGAAGTTAACAATGAGCAGTTCTTC
TRBV20-1	TRBJ2-7	once	-	CSAGAGADHEQYF	TGCAGTGCTGGAGCAGGGGCTGACCACGAGCAGTACTTC
TRBV7-2	TRBJ2-3	many	-	CASSLAVSDTQYF	TGTGCCAGCAGCTTAGCTGTGTCGGATACGCAGTATTTT
TRBV7-2	TRBJ2-5	-	-	CASSSYRAQETQYF	TGTGCCAGCAGCTCCTACAGGGCACAAGAGACCCAGTACTTC
TRBV7-2	TRBJ2-3	many	TRBD2	CASTTSGKDTQYF	TGTGCCAGCACAACTAGCGGGAAAGATACGCAGTATTTT
TRBV7-2	TRBJ1-5	few	-	CASSLEGGIQPQHF	TGTGCCAGCAGCTTGGAAGGGGGGATACAGCCCCAGCATTTT
TRBV6-2/TRBV6-3	TRBJ2-3	-	-	CASSSVRGGISTDTQYF	TGTGCCAGCAGTTCCGTAAGGGGCGGAATAAGCACAGATACGCAGTATTTT
TRBV20-1	TRBJ2-3	-	TRBD2	CSASTSGFVDTQYF	TGCAGTGCTAGTACTAGCGGGTTCGTAGATACGCAGTATTTT
TRBV19	TRBJ1-5	few	TRBD1	CASSWDRGFTQPQHF	TGTGCCAGTTCATGGGACAGAGGCTTCACTCAGCCCCAGCATTTT
TRBV7-2	TRBJ1-1	few	-	CASSPRRQAQGNTEAFF	TGTGCCAGCAGCCCCCGTCGTCAGGCCCAGGGGAACACTGAAGCTTTCTTT
TRBV7-2	TRBJ2-1	few	-	CASSDGLKRGSYNEQFF	TGTGCCAGCAGCGACGGACTCAAACGGGGCTCCTACAATGAGCAGTTCTTC
TRBV29-1	TRBJ2-1	few	TRBD2	CSVASGGAGTYNEQFF	TGCAGCGTTGCTAGCGGGGGGGCCGGGACCTACAATGAGCAGTTCTTC
TRBV12-3/TRBV12-4	TRBJ2-7	-	TRBD1	CASRRPGQSRYEQYF	TGTGCCAGCAGGCGTCCGGGACAGTCGCGGTACGAGCAGTACTTC
TRBV2	TRBJ2-7	many	-	CASRGYEQYF	TGTGCCAGCAGGGGCTACGAGCAGTACTTC
TRBV4-1	TRBJ2-1	-	-	CASSQKEGPRSSYNEQFF	TGCGCCAGCAGCCAAAAAGAGGGACCGAGGAGCTCCTACAATGAGCAGTTCTTC
TRBV7-8	TRBJ2-5	few	TRBD2	CASSFGMTSASQETQYF	TGTGCCAGCAGCTTTGGTATGACTAGCGCCTCCCAAGAGACCCAGTACTTC
TRBV19	TRBJ2-1	-	TRBD1	CASSPRDRDRNEQFF	TGTGCCAGTAGCCCCCGGGACAGGGACCGCAATGAGCAGTTCTTC
TRBV24-1	TRBJ1-1	-	-	CATSESGRAFF	TGTGCCACCAGTGAATCCGGTCGAGCTTTCTTT
TRBV6-1	TRBJ1-3	few	-	CASSPQVNSGNTIYF	TGTGCCAGCAGTCCCCAGGTGAACTCTGGAAACACCATATATTTT
TRBV28	TRBJ1-5	few	TRBD1	CASNNRGAPNQPQHF	TGTGCCAGCAACAACAGGGGGGCCCCGAATCAGCCCCAGCATTTT
TRBV20-1	TRBJ2-6	-	-	CSARTEKIAHSGANVLTF	TGCAGTGCTAGGACCGAGAAAATCGCTCACTCTGGGGCCAACGTCCTGACTTTC
TRBV7-9	TRBJ2-3	few	-	CASSPGGEDTQYF	TGTGCCAGCAGCCCCGGAGGGGAAGATACGCAGTATTTT
TRBV12-3/TRBV12-4	TRBJ2-5	-	-	CASSFLRGAETQYF	TGTGCCAGCAGTTTTCTTAGGGGGGCAGAGACCCAGTACTTC
TRBV7-9	TRBJ2-7	few	-	CASSPGGYTYEQYF	TGTGCCAGCAGCCCAGGGGGGTACACCTACGAGCAGTACTTC
TRBV7-9	TRBJ2-7	many	-	CASSPSANEQYF	TGTGCCAGCAGCCCGTCCGCTAACGAGCAGTACTTC
TRBV5-4	TRBJ2-2	-	TRBD1	CASSWGGGQGGLNTGELFF	TGTGCCAGCAGCTGGGGGGGGGGACAGGGGGGATTAAACACCGGGGAGCTGTTTTTT
TRBV12-3/TRBV12-4	TRBJ2-1	few	-	CASSPQGLNEQFF	TGTGCCAGCAGCCCCCAAGGGCTGAATGAGCAGTTCTTC
TRBV29-1	TRBJ2-1	few	TRBD2	CSVEVSGGYNEQFF	TGCAGCGTTGAAGTTAGCGGGGGATACAATGAGCAGTTCTTC
TRBV10-2	TRBJ2-3	few	TRBD2	CASRGLAGGLDTQYF	TGCGCCAGCAGGGGACTAGCGGGAGGTTTGGATACGCAGTATTTT
TRBV7-2	TRBJ1-2	many	-	CASSFVEGIYGYTF	TGTGCCAGCAGCTTTGTGGAAGGGATCTATGGCTACACCTTC
TRBV5-5	TRBJ2-3	few	TRBD2	CASSLSAGGNTDTQYF	TGTGCCAGCAGCTTATCGGCGGGAGGAAACACAGATACGCAGTATTTT
TRBV6-5	TRBJ2-5	-	-	CASRPAGAETQYF	TGTGCCAGCAGGCCTGCCGGGGCAGAGACCCAGTACTTC
TRBV4-1	TRBJ2-1	-	-	CASSKGGLDHNEQFF	TGCGCCAGCAGCAAGGGGGGACTGGACCACAATGAGCAGTTCTTC
TRBV19	TRBJ2-3	-	-	CASTTGARRTDTQYF	TGTGCCAGTACCACGGGAGCCCGCCGCACAGATACGCAGTATTTT
TRBV5-1	TRBJ1-6	-	-	CASSARTADSPLHF	TGCGCCAGCAGCGCCCGGACAGCGGATTCACCCCTCCACTTT
TRBV2	TRBJ1-4	-	-	CASSSGQFQEKLFF	TGTGCCAGCAGTTCCGGACAGTTTCAAGAAAAACTGTTTTTT
TRBV6-1	TRBJ1-4	many	-	CASSRRGDEKLFF	TGTGCCAGCAGTAGGAGGGGAGATGAAAAACTGTTTTTT
TRBV6-6	TRBJ2-1	-	TRBD2	CASTTRPDWRGTYNEQFF	TGTGCCAGCACCACCCGACCGGACTGGCGGGGGACCTACAATGAGCAGTTCTTC
TRBV6-2/TRBV6-3	TRBJ2-3	once	TRBD2	CASSYQRESTDTQYF	TGTGCCAGCAGTTACCAGCGGGAAAGCACAGATACGCAGTATTTT
TRBV10-3	TRBJ2-7	-	-	CAISEGQGISYEQYF	TGTGCCATCAGTGAAGGTCAGGGAATATCCTACGAGCAGTACTTC
TRBV7-2	TRBJ2-5	few	TRBD1	CASSLGTGLGETQYF	TGTGCCAGCAGCTTAGGGACAGGGCTAGGGGAGACCCAGTACTTC
TRBV7-8	TRBJ1-5	few	-	CASSLIFSTGATQYQPQHF	TGTGCCAGCAGCTTAATTTTCTCGACAGGCGCTACGCAGTATCAGCCCCAGCATTTT
TRBV10-3	TRBJ2-7	-	-	CAISVDPYSSYEQYF	TGTGCCATCAGTGTCGACCCGTACAGCTCCTACGAGCAGTACTTC
TRBV6-6	TRBJ1-2	-	TRBD1	CASSYRGLDYGYTF	TGTGCCAGCAGTTACAGGGGGCTGGACTATGGCTACACCTTC
TRBV7-9	TRBJ1-5	-	-	CASSLGGADVGQPQHF	TGTGCCAGCAGCTTAGGGGGGGCCGACGTGGGCCAGCCCCAGCATTTT
TRBV10-3	TRBJ2-4	many	TRBD1	CAISDARDRAKNIQYF	TGTGCCATCAGTGACGCCCGGGACAGGGCCAAAAACATTCAGTACTTC
TRBV12-3/TRBV12-4	TRBJ1-5	-	TRBD1	CASAGTGGNQPQHF	TGTGCCAGCGCCGGGACAGGGGGCAATCAGCCCCAGCATTTT
TRBV6-2/TRBV6-3	TRBJ2-1	-	TRBD1	CASKDRGHYNEQFF	TGTGCCAGCAAAGACAGGGGGCACTACAATGAGCAGTTCTTC
TRBV24-1	TRBJ2-1	-	TRBD2	CATSDSGTSITHEQFF	TGTGCCACCAGTGATTCAGGGACTAGCATAACCCATGAGCAGTTCTTC